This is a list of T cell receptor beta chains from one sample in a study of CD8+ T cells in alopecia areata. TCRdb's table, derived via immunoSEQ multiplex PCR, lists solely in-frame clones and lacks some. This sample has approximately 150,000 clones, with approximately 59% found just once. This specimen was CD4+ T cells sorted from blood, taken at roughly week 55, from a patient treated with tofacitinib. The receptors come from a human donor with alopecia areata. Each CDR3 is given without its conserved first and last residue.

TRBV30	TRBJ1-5	AWDIQGLEPQH
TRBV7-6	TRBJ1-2	ASSLDSNTGYT
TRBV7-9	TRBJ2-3	ASSLRWASKDTQY
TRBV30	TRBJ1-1	AWRAREAEAF
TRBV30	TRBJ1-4	AWAGQGNEKLF
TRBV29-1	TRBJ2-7	SVEEQGYEQY
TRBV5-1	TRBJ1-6	ASSLGDRVNSPLH
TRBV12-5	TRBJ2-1	ASGLERNEQF
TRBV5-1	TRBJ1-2	ASSRWTGVDYGYT
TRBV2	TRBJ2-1	ASRTFSGGGNEQF
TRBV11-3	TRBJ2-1	ASSPSGGAGNEQF
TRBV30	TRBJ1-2	AWSAPGQGVYT
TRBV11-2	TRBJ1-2	ASSLGQIWGYT
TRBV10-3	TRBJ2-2	AIEDRRTNTGELF
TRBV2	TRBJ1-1	ASIGTRDAEAF
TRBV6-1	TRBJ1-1	ASGIRNTEAF
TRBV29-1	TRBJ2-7	SVGDTGPPYEQY
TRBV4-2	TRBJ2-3	ASSQDVQGSTDTQY
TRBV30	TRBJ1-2	AWSGNYGYT
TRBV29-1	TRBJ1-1	SVDSGGNTEAF
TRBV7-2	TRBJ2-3	ASSPRTSGGADTQY
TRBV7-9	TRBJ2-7	ASSLASGSSYEQY
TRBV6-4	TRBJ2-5	ASSRTGQGLRETQY
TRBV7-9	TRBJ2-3	ASSRTSGFTDTQY
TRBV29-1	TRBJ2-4	SVTQGGKNIQY
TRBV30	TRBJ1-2	AWRAWDRQGGYT
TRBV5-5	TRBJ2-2	ASSYTSAATGELF
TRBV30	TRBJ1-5	ALGGVLNQPQH
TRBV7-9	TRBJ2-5	ASVAPKTSGGETQY